A single sample is the source of the 30 T cell receptor beta chains below, sequenced in a study of blood T cell repertoires in COVID-19. Using immunoSEQ multiplex PCR, the repertoire was profiled, and TCRdb retains in-frame clones only, with some absent. The sample lists around 100,000 clones; 86% were seen once. The material sequenced was peripheral blood. The receptors derive from a middle-aged man with acute or convalescent COVID-19.

The genes are TRBV6-5 and TRBJ2-7; D perhaps matches TRBD2 (6 bases). In germline, CDR1 is MNHEY, CDR2 SVGAGI. Trimming stripped 11 bases from V and 4 bases from J, with 12 bases between. The CDR3 spans 11 residues. The DNA of the CDR3 is TGTGCCGCTGGAGGGGTGTACGAGCAGTACTTC. This sequence encodes CAAGGVYEQYF.

The chain carries TRBV6-5 and TRBJ2-5; 7 bases line up with TRBD2. The CDR3 has 15 amino acids. Trimming took 6 bases from V and 1 from J; bases not matched to a gene: 8. Germline loops: CDR1 MNHEY, CDR2 SVGAGI. CDR3 sequence (DNA): TGTGCCAGCAGATGGGGGGGGTGGGGCCAAGAGACCCAGTACTTC. Its translation: CASRWGGWGQETQYF.

The gene calls are TRBV30 and TRBJ1-1, with a possible D match to TRBD1 (5 bases). V lost 4 bases, J lost 1 base, and 13 bases lay in between. The CDR3 totals 14 residues. The germline V gene has CDR1 GTSNPN and CDR2 SVGIG (reference sequence). The CDR3 DNA sequence: TGTGCCTGGACCGGGGGATATCCGAACACTGAAGCTTTCTTT. Translating it yields CAWTGGYPNTEAFF.

The gene calls are TRBV15 and TRBJ1-3; D unclear. Trimming pared 4 bases from V and 0 bases from J, leaving 10 bases between. The CDR3 consists of 15 residues. Germline V lookup: CDR1 LNHNV, CDR2 YYDKDF (reference sequence). The CDR3 DNA reads TGTGCCACCAGCACGAGAGCAGGCTCTGGAAACACCATATATTTT. Its protein product is CATSTRAGSGNTIYF.

Here the CDR3 DNA reads TGTGCCAGCAGCGCGGCAGGGGGCAATCAGCCCCAGCATTTT. It encodes CASSAAGGNQPQHF. The chain employs TRBV7-2 and TRBJ1-5; possibly TRBD1 for D (6 bases). Deletions cut 5 bases from V and 2 bases from J, with 10 bases between. The germline V gene has CDR1 SGHTA and CDR2 FQGNSA. The CDR3 extends over 14 amino acids.

The chain couples TRBV7-2 to TRBJ2-1; D unresolved. Germline V CDR1 and CDR2: SGHTA, FQGNSA. Trimming left V 0 bases short and J 4 bases short, with 7 bases between. The CDR3 has 14 residues. The CDR3 sequence: CASSLARLYNEQFF. The CDR3 DNA reads TGTGCCAGCAGCTTAGCGCGCCTATACAATGAGCAGTTCTTC.

The chain combines TRBV5-1 with TRBJ2-7, with 14 bases matching TRBD2. The ends lost 4 bases at V and 2 bases at J; junction bases unmatched: 8. The CDR3 covers 17 residues. Germline-derived CDR1 and CDR2 are SGHRS and YFSETQ. The CDR3 DNA reads as TGCGCCAGCAGCGGGTATGGACTAGCGGGAGGAACCTACGAGCAGTACTTC. Protein sequence: CASSGYGLAGGTYEQYF. Full variable domain (rest looked up from reference TRBV5-1 and TRBJ2-7): KAGVTQTPRYLIKTRGQQVTLSCSPISGHRSVSWYQQTPGQGLQFLFEYFSETQRNKGNFPGRFSGRQFSNSRSEMNVSTLELGDSALYLCASSGYGLAGGTYEQYFGPGTRLTVT.

The CDR3, as DNA: TGTGCCAGCAGCTTACAGGCGGCCAGGGTGAACTCCGCAATTAATTCACCCCTCCACTTT. Translated, it gives CASSLQAARVNSAINSPLHF. The chain couples TRBV7-6 to TRBJ1-6; D may be TRBD1 (5 bases). With 2 bases removed from V and 6 bases from J, the gap between germline ends came to 26 bases. The germline V gene has CDR1 SGHVS and CDR2 FNYEAQ. CDR3 length: 20 amino acids.

About this clone: A much larger clone differs by one base, so this may be a read error. The V call is TRBV11-3, the J call TRBJ2-5; TRBD2 might be the D (6 bases). The V gene's germline CDR1 is SGHNT and CDR2 YENEEA. The CDR3 has 13 amino acids. The V end lost 3 bases, the J end lost 1 base, and 6 bases lay between the germline ends. The CDR3 loop is CASSLTSQETQYF. The CDR3 bases are TGTGCCAGCAGCTTGACTAGCCAAGAGACCCAGTACTTC.

J is TRBJ2-7 and V is TRBV5-4; weak D call: TRBD2 (5 bases). The CDR3 consists of 12 residues. Trimming took 1 base from V and 7 from J, leaving 9 bases between them. Germline-derived CDR1 and CDR2 are SGHNT and YYREEE (reference sequence). As DNA, the CDR3 is TGTGCCAGCAGCTTGAACCGAGGGGAGCAGTACTTC. This encodes CASSLNRGEQYF.

This clone has a handful of counts. This chain uses TRBV4-2 with TRBJ1-1, with a weak D call TRBD1 (5 bases). Germline V CDR1 and CDR2: LGHNA, YNFKEQ. The CDR3 totals 14 residues. V was cut by 1 base and J by 3 bases, with 9 bases left in between. The CDR3 DNA sequence: TGTGCCAGCAGCCAAGGACAGTACCACACTGAAGCTTTCTTT. The encoded protein is CASSQGQYHTEAFF.

The chain couples TRBV13 to TRBJ2-3, with a tentative D call TRBD1 (5 bases). The CDR3 loop spans 14 amino acids. Deletions cut 2 bases from V and 2 bases from J, with 8 bases between. Per the germline V gene, CDR1 is PRHDT and CDR2 is FYEKMQ (reference sequence). CDR3 loop: CASSLRGITDTQYF. The CDR3 DNA reads as TGTGCCAGCAGCTTAAGGGGTATCACAGATACGCAGTATTTT. The whole variable domain, filled in from reference TRBV13 and TRBJ2-3, reads AAGVIQSPRHLIKEKRETATLKCYPIPRHDTVYWYQQGPGQDPQFLISFYEKMQSDKGSIPDRFSAQQFSDYHSELNMSSLELGDSALYFCASSLRGITDTQYFGPGTRLTVL.

This clone showed up just a few times. This chain uses TRBV4-3 with TRBJ1-2; TRBD1 matches 7 bases. The CDR3 covers 15 residues. The germline CDR1 and CDR2 sequences are LGHNA and YSLEER. The V segment lost 0 bases and the J segment 8 bases; nucleotides outside the gene matches: 9. The DNA of the CDR3 is TGCGCCAGCAGCCAAGAACACAGGGGTTTTGGCGGCTACACCTTC. Translated, it gives CASSQEHRGFGGYTF.

This sequence joins TRBV6-2 or TRBV6-3 and TRBJ2-5; D is perhaps TRBD1 (5 bases). Trimming stripped 2 bases from V and 7 bases from J, with 8 bases between. The germline V gene has CDR1 MNHEY and CDR2 SVGEGT. The CDR3 extends over 12 amino acids. CDR3 coding DNA: TGTGCCAGCAGTTACATTAGGGGGACCCAGTACTTC. Amino acid sequence: CASSYIRGTQYF.

The rearrangement uses TRBV10-3 and TRBJ1-6; 11 nucleotides line up with TRBD1. Trimming cost V 6 bases and J 6 bases; bases outside gene matches: 4. This CDR3 contains 15 residues. Germline CDR1 ENHRY, CDR2 SYGVKD. CDR3 amino acids: CAIRGDRGSNSPLHF. CDR3 nucleotide sequence: TGTGCCATCAGGGGGGACAGGGGGTCTAATTCACCCCTCCACTTT.

A remark on this clone: One end of the junction is discordant with germline, which a read error may explain. Here the CDR3 DNA reads TGTACCAGCAGTCCGGACAGCTACGCTTACGAGCAGTACTTC. Its translation is CTSSPDSYAYEQYF. V gene TRBV7-9 combines with J gene TRBJ2-7; D may be TRBD1 (6 bases). CDR3 length equals 14 residues. Germline assignment: CDR1 SEHNR and CDR2 FQNEAQ (reference sequence).

The chain links TRBV19 to TRBJ1-3; D call uncertain. This CDR3 spans 13 amino acids. Germline CDR1 reads LNHDA; CDR2 reads SQIVND (reference sequence). Trimming took 5 bases from V and 3 from J, leaving 8 bases between them. The CDR3 protein is CASSSTRGNTIYF. The CDR3 DNA sequence: TGTGCCAGTAGTTCGACACGTGGAAACACCATATATTTT.

The chain employs TRBV6-1 and TRBJ1-5, with 11 positions matching TRBD1. Trimming took 3 bases from V and 6 from J; bases not matched to a gene: 10. Germline V gene data show CDR1 as MNHNS and CDR2 as SASEGT. The CDR3 has 17 amino acids. The CDR3 protein is CASSEKKRDRGSQPQHF. The CDR3 DNA follows: TGTGCCAGCAGTGAGAAAAAACGGGACAGGGGGAGTCAGCCCCAGCATTTT.

The chain carries TRBV6-5 and TRBJ1-6, with 7 bases that match TRBD1. Germline V lookup: CDR1 MNHEY, CDR2 SVGAGI. V trimming: 2 bases; J trimming: 7 bases; junction bases outside the gene matches: 5. CDR3 size: 15 residues. The CDR3 region has the DNA TGTGCCAGCAGTTACCGGGGGACAGAGAATTCACCCCTCCACTTT. Its protein product is CASSYRGTENSPLHF.

This clone was counted many times. This chain joins TRBV6-2 or TRBV6-3 and TRBJ1-6, with a possible D match to TRBD1 (5 bases). This CDR3 has 20 residues. CDR1 and CDR2 from the germline V gene are MNHEY and SVGEGT. V dropped 5 bases and J dropped 0 bases, with 23 bases sitting between them. The CDR3 DNA follows: TGTGCCAGCAGTGCGATCAGGGATTTGTGGGTGAGCTCCTATAATTCACCCCTCCACTTT. This encodes CASSAIRDLWVSSYNSPLHF.

V gene TRBV30 combines with J gene TRBJ1-2, with 7 nucleotides matching TRBD1. CDR3 length: 14 residues. Per germline, CDR1 GTSNPN and CDR2 SVGIG (reference sequence). V lost 1 base to trimming and J lost 3 bases; unmatched junction nucleotides: 5. In DNA, the CDR3 is TGTGCCTGGAGTGCGGCAGGGGGTTACTATGGCTACACCTTC. As protein: CAWSAAGGYYGYTF.

This clone was seen a single time. The chain joins TRBV9 to TRBJ2-2; 8 bases are shared with TRBD1. Germline V gives CDR1 SGDLS, CDR2 YYNGEE. The ends lost 0 bases at V and 5 bases at J; junction bases unmatched: 15. The CDR3 sequence is 19 residues long. CDR3 region: CASSVVHPGPGGRTGELFF. CDR3 nucleotide sequence: TGTGCCAGCAGCGTAGTCCATCCGGGTCCAGGGGGCAGAACCGGGGAGCTGTTTTTT.

This rearrangement joins TRBV12-3 or TRBV12-4 to TRBJ2-7; 12 bases line up with TRBD2. Trimming at V came to 6 bases and at J to 6 bases, leaving 3 bases not matched to a gene. The CDR3 is 13 residues long. The CDR3 region is CASRLAGGFEQYF. The CDR3 DNA reads as TGTGCCAGCAGGCTAGCGGGAGGGTTCGAGCAGTACTTC.

The rearrangement uses TRBV11-3 and TRBJ2-1; 7 nucleotides agree with TRBD1. Germline lookup yields CDR1 SGHNT and CDR2 YENEEA. V lost 4 bases and J lost 7; bases outside the gene matches: 7. The length of the CDR3 is 14 residues. The CDR3 is CASSYGTVPNEQFF. In DNA form, the CDR3 reads TGTGCCAGCAGCTACGGGACAGTACCGAATGAGCAGTTCTTC.

The rearrangement uses TRBV2 and TRBJ2-7; D is unclear. Germline V gene sequence: CDR1 SNHLY, CDR2 FYNNEI. With 7 bases removed from V and 0 bases from J, the gap between germline ends came to 10 bases. The CDR3 length is 13 residues. Written as DNA, the CDR3 is TGTGCCAGCACCGACACCCTCTCCTACGAGCAGTACTTC. Translated, it gives CASTDTLSYEQYF.

J is TRBJ1-2 and V is TRBV29-1; TRBD1 matches at 8 bases. The CDR3 sequence is 14 residues long. The V gene's germline CDR1 is SQVTM and CDR2 ANQGSEA. V lost 5 bases, J lost 8 bases, and 13 bases stayed unmatched. The CDR3 DNA reads TGCAGCGTTCTACTTACGGACAGGGTCGGAGGCTACACCTTC. Its protein product is CSVLLTDRVGGYTF.

The chain carries TRBV24-1 and TRBJ2-5, with 8 positions matching TRBD1. The CDR3 is 16 amino acids. Germline V gives CDR1 KGHDR, CDR2 SFDVKD. V shed 4 bases and J 1 base; nucleotides not matched to a gene: 7. CDR3 residues: CATSEPGQGPQETQYF. In DNA form, the CDR3 reads TGTGCCACCAGTGAACCTGGACAGGGCCCCCAAGAGACCCAGTACTTC.

The rearrangement joins TRBV7-2 to TRBJ2-1, with 9 bases identical to TRBD1. The J segment lost 4 bases and the V segment lost 5 bases, leaving 3 bases of the junction unmatched. This CDR3 region has 14 residues. Germline V gives CDR1 SGHTA, CDR2 FQGNSA. CDR3 loop: CASSPGQGYNEQFF. In DNA form, the CDR3 reads TGTGCCAGCAGCCCGGGACAGGGATACAATGAGCAGTTCTTC.

The rearrangement joins TRBV9 to TRBJ2-1; the D gene is possibly TRBD1 (6 bases). Germline loops: CDR1 SGDLS, CDR2 YYNGEE. V lost 2 bases, J lost 5 bases, and 14 bases lay in between. This CDR3 spans 15 amino acids. The CDR3 loop reads CASSVRDTINNEQFF. CDR3 nucleotides: TGTGCCAGCAGCGTCCGGGACACTATAAACAATGAGCAGTTCTTC.

V and J are TRBV5-6 and TRBJ1-1; 7 bases line up with TRBD1. From germline, CDR1 is SGHDT and CDR2 YYEEEE. J gave up 0 bases and V 2 bases, and 4 bases lay outside the gene matches. The CDR3 runs 15 residues. The CDR3 here is CASSLQGYMNTEAFF. The DNA of the CDR3 is TGTGCCAGCAGCTTACAGGGGTACATGAACACTGAAGCTTTCTTT.